This TCR beta chain was retrieved from a study of T cell changes during pregnancy in multiple sclerosis. Using immunoSEQ multiplex PCR, the repertoire was profiled, and TCRdb retains in-frame clones only, with some absent. The table records 45,000 to 50,000 clones, 92% of them present only once. Germline V gene lookup returns CDR1 SNHLY and CDR2 FYNNEI. This CDR3 contains 15 residues. Trimming shortened V by 7 bases and J by 6 bases, and 18 bases separated the two germline ends. The TCR sequence derives from a female donor in good health, enrolled as a control in a pregnancy study. Sequencing was performed on CD4+ T cells from peripheral blood mononuclear cells, taken in the second trimester of pregnancy. The chain employs TRBV2 and TRBJ2-2; TRBD1 is a possible D gene (5 bases). CDR3 in DNA: TGTGCCAGCACGAAGATTTCAAGGGGCCCCGGGGAGCTGTTTTTT. It codes for CASTKISRGPGELFF.